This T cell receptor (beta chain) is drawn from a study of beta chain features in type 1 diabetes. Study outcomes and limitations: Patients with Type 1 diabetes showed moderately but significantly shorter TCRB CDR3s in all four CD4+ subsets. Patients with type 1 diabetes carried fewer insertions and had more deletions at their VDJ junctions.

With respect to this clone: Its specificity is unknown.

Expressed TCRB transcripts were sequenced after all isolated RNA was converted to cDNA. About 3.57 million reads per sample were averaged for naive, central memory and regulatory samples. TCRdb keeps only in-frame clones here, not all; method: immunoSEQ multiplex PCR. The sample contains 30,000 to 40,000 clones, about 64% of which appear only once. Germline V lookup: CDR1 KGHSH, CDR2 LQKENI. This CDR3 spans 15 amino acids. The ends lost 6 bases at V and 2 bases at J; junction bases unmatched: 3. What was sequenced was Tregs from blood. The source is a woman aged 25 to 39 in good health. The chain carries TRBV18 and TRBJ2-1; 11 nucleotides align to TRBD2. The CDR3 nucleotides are TGTGCCAGCTCGATAGCGGGAGGGCCCTACAATGAGCAGTTCTTC. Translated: CASSIAGGPYNEQFF.